The 27 T cell receptor beta chains given below trace back to one sample, sequenced in a study of blood T cell repertoires in COVID-19. Generated by immunoSEQ multiplex PCR, the TCRdb table keeps only in-frame clones and is missing some. The repertoire holds about 380,000 clones, with 81% as singletons. Specimen: peripheral blood. These receptors were taken from a human donor with acute or convalescent COVID-19. The donor label of this sample is uncertain.

The rearrangement joins TRBV7-2 to TRBJ2-3; 10 bases fit TRBD2. CDR3 length: 19 residues. Trimming took 1 base from V and 3 from J; bases not matched to a gene: 13. Germline V CDR1 and CDR2: SGHTA, FQGNSA. The CDR3 loop is CASSLDASGGPGATDTQYF. The CDR3 DNA reads TGTGCCAGCAGCTTAGATGCTAGCGGGGGCCCCGGGGCAACAGATACGCAGTATTTT.

The rearrangement joins TRBV9 to TRBJ2-6; D unclear. The CDR3 has 15 residues. CDR1 and CDR2 from the germline V gene are SGDLS and YYNGEE. V lost 0 bases and J 0 bases, leaving 4 bases between the germline ends. CDR3 in amino acids: CASSVELSGANVLTF. For the CDR3, the DNA is TGTGCCAGCAGCGTAGAACTCTCTGGGGCCAACGTCCTGACTTTC.

This sequence joins TRBV7-8 and TRBJ1-1; D perhaps matches TRBD1 (5 bases). Germline-derived CDR1 and CDR2 are SGHVS and FQNEAQ. The CDR3 extends over 14 amino acids. The V end lost 7 bases, the J end lost 1 base, and 13 bases lay between the germline ends. The CDR3 DNA sequence: TGTGCCAGCACCTACGGGGGTGCGAACACTGAAGCTTTCTTT. It is translated as CASTYGGANTEAFF.

At least ten counts were recorded for this clone. The CDR3 DNA follows: TGTGCCAGCAATAGGGGGCTTGGCACTGAAGCTTTCTTT. Residues: CASNRGLGTEAFF. This chain links TRBV6-6 with TRBJ1-1, with 7 bases fitting TRBD1. Germline values: CDR1 MNHNY, CDR2 SVGAGI (reference sequence). The CDR3 loop spans 13 amino acids. The junction had 6 bases not matched to a gene; V was cut back by 7 bases and J by 4 bases.

The V gene is TRBV2, the J gene TRBJ1-5; TRBD1 matches at 7 bases. Germline loops: CDR1 SNHLY, CDR2 FYNNEI. The CDR3 contains 15 residues. V was clipped by 6 bases and J by 0 bases; unmatched bases: 5. CDR3 nucleotide sequence: TGTGCCAGCAGCGGGGACAGATTTAGCAATCAGCCCCAGCATTTT. It codes for CASSGDRFSNQPQHF.

The J gene is TRBJ2-1, the V gene TRBV19; weak D call: TRBD1 (6 bases). Trimming stripped 6 bases from V and 4 bases from J, with 10 bases between. Germline V lookup: CDR1 LNHDA, CDR2 SQIVND (reference sequence). The CDR3 totals 13 residues. The CDR3 spells CASSGQFYNEQFF. The CDR3 bases are TGTGCCAGTAGCGGACAGTTTTACAATGAGCAGTTCTTC.

The chain is built from TRBV2 and TRBJ2-7; D is ambiguous. Trimming stripped 4 bases from V and 7 bases from J, with 5 bases between. The germline V gene has CDR1 SNHLY and CDR2 FYNNEI. There are 10 residues in the CDR3. The CDR3 is CASSVREQYF. CDR3 sequence (DNA): TGTGCCAGCAGTGTTCGGGAGCAGTACTTC. The whole variable domain, remainder taken from reference TRBV2 and TRBJ2-7, is EPEVTQTPSHQVTQMGQEVILRCVPISNHLYFYWYRQILGQKVEFLVSFYNNEISEKSEIFDDQFSVERPDGSNFTLKIRSTKLEDSAMYFCASSVREQYFGPGTRLTVT.

The chain has TRBV7-9 and TRBJ1-1, with 9 positions matching TRBD1. Looked up from germline, CDR1 is SEHNR and CDR2 is FQNEAQ (reference sequence). This CDR3 is 15 amino acids long. The V and J ends lost 5 bases and 1 base, in that order; junction bases with no gene match: 5. DNA for the CDR3: TGTGCCAGCAGCCTCTGGACAGGGGCGAACACTGAAGCTTTCTTT. Its translation is CASSLWTGANTEAFF. Combining the CDR3 with reference TRBV7-9 and TRBJ1-1 gives the whole variable domain DTGVSQNPRHKITKRGQNVTFRCDPISEHNRLYWYRQTLGQGPEFLTYFQNEAQLEKSRLLSDRFSAERPKGSFSTLEIQRTEQGDSAMYLCASSLWTGANTEAFFGQGTRLTVV.

This clone has only a few counts. This chain links TRBV4-2 with TRBJ2-2, with 9 nucleotides matching TRBD2. Trimming cost V 1 base and J 5 bases; bases outside gene matches: 2. The CDR3 has 15 amino acids. The germline gives CDR1 LGHNA, CDR2 YNFKEQ. The CDR3 spells CASSQVRGGTGELFF. In nucleotides, the CDR3 is TGTGCCAGCAGCCAAGTGCGGGGGGGGACCGGGGAGCTGTTTTTT.

This sequence joins TRBV18 and TRBJ1-5, with 7 bases matching TRBD1. The CDR3 loop spans 14 amino acids. CDR1 is KGHSH and CDR2 is LQKENI in the germline V gene. Losses at the gene ends were 5 bases for V and 4 bases for J; bases not matched to a gene: 5. Here the CDR3 reads CASSVDRENQPQHF. The CDR3 DNA reads TGTGCCAGCTCAGTCGACAGGGAAAATCAGCCCCAGCATTTT.

J is TRBJ2-1 and V is TRBV29-1; no clear D. CDR1 and CDR2 from the germline V gene are SQVTM and ANQGSEA. Trimming removed 5 bases at V and 0 bases at J, with 14 bases between. This CDR3 comprises 15 residues. DNA of the CDR3: TGCAGCGTTTCACTTTTTCTAAGCTCCTACAATGAGCAGTTCTTC. It encodes CSVSLFLSSYNEQFF.

The rearrangement uses TRBV14 and TRBJ1-1, with unresolved D. Per the germline V gene, CDR1 is SGHDN and CDR2 is FVKESK. The V and J ends lost 2 bases and 0 bases respectively, with 10 bases between them. CDR3 size: 15 residues. The CDR3 region is CASSQSRGMNTEAFF. The CDR3 DNA sequence: TGTGCCAGCAGCCAATCGAGAGGGATGAACACTGAAGCTTTCTTT.

The chain carries TRBV19 and TRBJ2-7, with TRBD2 matching over 9 bases. This CDR3 spans 15 amino acids. The J segment lost 6 bases and the V segment lost 7 bases, leaving 13 bases of the junction unmatched. The germline CDR1 and CDR2 sequences are LNHDA and SQIVND (reference sequence). CDR3 coding DNA: TGTGCCAGTACTTCCGCCGCTAGCGGGACCTTCGAGCAGTACTTC. It translates to CASTSAASGTFEQYF.

This clone has more than one count but fewer than ten. The sample contains more than one DNA sequence encoding this CDR3. This chain's CDR3 is CASSQGITTGYEQYF. The CDR3 region has the DNA TGTGCCAGCAGCCAAGGGATAACGACGGGATACGAGCAGTACTTC. The V and J genes are TRBV14 and TRBJ2-7, with a weak D call TRBD2 (5 bases). Germline CDR1 is SGHDN and CDR2 is FVKESK. The CDR3 extends over 15 amino acids. Trimming took off 1 base at V and 4 bases at J, with 14 bases between the two ends.

The chain has TRBV19 and TRBJ2-2; the D is unclear. The germline V gene has CDR1 LNHDA and CDR2 SQIVND (reference sequence). V lost 4 bases, J lost 0 bases, and 6 bases lay in between. This CDR3 contains 14 residues. The CDR3 sequence: CASSNLANTGELFF. The CDR3 nucleotides are TGTGCCAGTAGTAATTTAGCGAACACCGGGGAGCTGTTTTTT.

This sequence joins TRBV29-1 and TRBJ1-1, with TRBD1 identical over 7 bases. Trimming at V came to 6 bases and at J to 4 bases, leaving 5 bases not matched to a gene. Germline CDR1 reads SQVTM; CDR2 reads ANQGSEA. The CDR3 has 12 residues. The CDR3: CSVDRDSTEAFF. The CDR3 DNA follows: TGCAGCGTAGACAGGGATAGCACTGAAGCTTTCTTT.

This clone was observed once. This chain joins TRBV6-1 and TRBJ1-2, with no clear D. Trimming removed 2 bases at V and 3 bases at J, with 19 bases between. The germline V gene encodes CDR1 MNHNS and CDR2 SASEGT. This CDR3 has 17 residues. CDR3: CASSESQAWRGDYGYTF. The CDR3 nucleotides read TGTGCCAGCAGTGAAAGCCAGGCATGGCGCGGGGACTATGGCTACACCTTC.

V gene TRBV2 combines with J gene TRBJ1-1, with unresolved D. Germline CDR1 and CDR2: SNHLY and FYNNEI. V shed 5 bases and J shed 3 bases, with 10 bases lying between them. The CDR3 has 13 amino acids. The CDR3 here is CASSPPPDTEAFF. The CDR3 nucleotides read TGTGCCAGCAGTCCCCCTCCCGACACTGAAGCTTTCTTT.

The V call is TRBV4-1, the J call TRBJ2-7, with 9 bases identical to TRBD2. Trimming took 6 bases from V and 3 from J; bases not matched to a gene: 9. This CDR3 is 15 amino acids long. The germline gives CDR1 MGHRA, CDR2 YSYEKL. The CDR3 region is CASRPLAGEFYEQYF. The CDR3 region has the DNA TGCGCCAGCAGACCTTTAGCGGGGGAGTTCTACGAGCAGTACTTC.

About this clone: The junction differs from germline at one of its ends, possibly a read error. The genes are TRBV3-1 (or the pseudogene TRBV3-2) and TRBJ1-1; no clear D gene. The CDR3 is made up of 17 amino acids. Per the germline V gene, CDR1 is LGHDT and CDR2 is YNNKEL (reference sequence). The CDR3 loop reads CASSQAGWRTLKTEAFF. CDR3 coding DNA: TGTGCCAGCAGCCAAGCTGGCTGGAGAACACTGAAAACTGAAGCTTTCTTT.

The sample holds one count of this clone. This chain uses TRBV7-9 with TRBJ1-4, with D perhaps TRBD1 (5 bases). Germline CDR1 reads SEHNR; CDR2 reads FQNEAQ (reference sequence). The CDR3 runs 16 residues. Trimming cost V 2 bases and J 6 bases, with 16 bases left between them. CDR3 in amino acids: CASSLPQGTLDEKLFF. CDR3 DNA: TGTGCCAGCAGCTTACCCCAGGGAACCCTCGATGAAAAACTGTTTTTT. The whole variable domain, remainder taken from reference TRBV7-9 and TRBJ1-4, is DTGVSQNPRHKITKRGQNVTFRCDPISEHNRLYWYRQTLGQGPEFLTYFQNEAQLEKSRLLSDRFSAERPKGSFSTLEIQRTEQGDSAMYLCASSLPQGTLDEKLFFGSGTQLSVL.

The rearrangement joins TRBV18 to TRBJ1-6, with TRBD1 matching 8 bases. CDR3 size: 15 residues. The J segment lost 9 bases and the V segment lost 1 base, leaving 5 bases of the junction unmatched. Germline V gene data show CDR1 as KGHSH and CDR2 as LQKENI. CDR3 loop: CASSPRQGMGSPLHF. The CDR3 DNA follows: TGTGCCAGCTCACCACGACAGGGGATGGGTTCACCCCTCCACTTT.

This chain links TRBV27 with TRBJ1-1; TRBD1 is a possible D gene (6 bases). Germline CDR1 MNHEY, CDR2 SMNVEV (reference sequence). Trimming took off 5 bases at V and 0 bases at J, with 13 bases between the two ends. The CDR3 spans 15 residues. CDR3 coding DNA: TGTGCCAGCAGTCCCACAGGGAGATTGAACACTGAAGCTTTCTTT. Protein product: CASSPTGRLNTEAFF.

The genes are TRBV27 and TRBJ1-2; possibly TRBD1 for D (5 bases). The CDR3 sequence is 15 residues long. V was cut by 6 bases and J by 3 bases, with 17 bases left in between. Germline V gene sequence: CDR1 MNHEY, CDR2 SMNVEV (reference sequence). CDR3 amino acids: CASRTLQAGHYGYTF. The CDR3, as DNA: TGTGCCAGCAGGACCTTACAGGCAGGGCACTATGGCTACACCTTC.

The chain uses TRBV7-2 and TRBJ2-3, with 9 bases lining up with TRBD2. Germline CDR1 SGHTA, CDR2 FQGNSA. The CDR3 covers 16 residues. V shed 1 base, J shed 4 bases, and the junction held 6 bases outside the gene matches. The CDR3 protein is CASSLGSGRRADTQYF. Written as DNA, the CDR3 is TGTGCCAGCAGCTTAGGTAGCGGGAGACGGGCAGATACGCAGTATTTT.

V is TRBV3-1 (or the pseudogene TRBV3-2) and J is TRBJ2-7; D unclear. The CDR3 sequence is 11 residues long. Per germline, CDR1 LGHDT and CDR2 YNNKEL (reference sequence). V was clipped by 1 base and J by 12 bases, with 10 bases between them. The CDR3 DNA reads as TGTGCCAGCAGCCAAGGTCGGTCTAGGTACTTC. Protein sequence: CASSQGRSRYF.

The chain joins TRBV24-1 to TRBJ2-3; possibly TRBD2 for D (5 bases). Germline V gene lookup returns CDR1 KGHDR and CDR2 SFDVKD. This CDR3 spans 17 amino acids. Trimming cost V 2 bases and J 1 base, with 15 bases left between them. For the CDR3, the DNA is TGTGCCACCAGTGATTCTTCCCCTTCGAGGGGCACAGATACGCAGTATTTT. Translation: CATSDSSPSRGTDTQYF.